Listed below are T cell receptor beta chains from one sample, sequenced in a study of shared clonotypes between healthy human individuals. Method: immunoSEQ multiplex PCR; TCRdb's copy keeps in-frame clones and lacks some. The table records under 2,500,000 clones, more than 90% of them present only once. The sequencing input was naive CD4+ T cells sorted from blood. All receptors come from a man aged 18 to 30 in good health. Each CDR3 is given without its conserved first and last residue. The D gene is left open where the match is weak.

d_gene | v_gene | CDR3aa
TRBD1 | TRBV10-3 | AISIGTGDGNTIY
- | TRBV10-1 | ASSEPGANEQF
TRBD1 | TRBV28 | ASSLSPGQGGYGYT
- | TRBV13 | ASSLFGDQNYEQY
TRBD1 | TRBV5-1 | ASSLGGTGGPYEQY
- | TRBV6-1 | ASSLQASYGYT
- | TRBV6-6 | ASSTGFSTDTQY
- | TRBV11-2 | ASSSRTVGYT
TRBD1 | TRBV5-4 | ASSLGQGDYGYT
- | TRBV6-5 | ASSAWRWDRAEQY
- | TRBV15 | ATSRDGGAYSNQPQH
- | TRBV10-3 | AISELPGGRSTDTQY
TRBD1 | TRBV19 | ASGQGIWSSNTEAF
TRBD1 | TRBV7-2 | ASSLMGTGGGEQY
- | TRBV9 | ASSVEARAGEKLF
TRBD2 | TRBV7-2 | ASRLRGALEGQY
- | TRBV6-5 | ASSRTPTDTQY
- | TRBV5-1 | ASSPAPSYEQY
TRBD1 | TRBV6-6 | AAIQGAGSPLH
- | TRBV30 | AWSARGRSAALKQY
- | TRBV6-5 | ASRGASGHSYEQY
- | TRBV28 | ASSSLTLTRMNTEAF
TRBD2 | TRBV13 | ASSLTSGRANVLT
- | TRBV11-3 | ASSSGFEQF
- | TRBV6-6 | ASSSAPKTD
- | TRBV6-1 | ASGEGGPFSYNSPLH
- | TRBV7-9 | ASSLLEMSYT
- | TRBV28 | ASSLELYEQY
TRBD1 | TRBV10-1 | ASQGQKNSPLH
- | TRBV7-2 | ASSFQDSGNTIY
- | TRBV10-2 | ASRQAGGSSEAF
- | TRBV2 | ASSGGTDTQY
- | TRBV7-3 | ASSAPRSGSNTGELF
- | TRBV7-2 | ASSQMYNEQF
- | TRBV10-2 | ASSEGPPSGPYEQY
- | TRBV29-1 | SARVENTGELF
TRBD1 | TRBV18 | ASSPRGTGDTGELF
TRBD1 | TRBV30 | AWSVRGQGFLFYDSPLH
- | TRBV6-5 | ASSYEQLGYGYT
- | TRBV5-1 | ASSLEAGIQY
- | TRBV18 | ASSPLEGGSPYEQY
- | TRBV5-1 | ASSSLPQGPQF
- | TRBV4-1 | ASSQDRFSGYT
- | TRBV30 | AWASGVYNEQF
- | TRBV4-1 | ASSQGGQPLLATNEKLF
- | TRBV11-2 | ASSRTSEWDYGYT
TRBD1 | TRBV2 | ASKGRQGANTEAF
- | TRBV28 | ASSRPQVTEAF
- | TRBV28 | ASSLVKPNYGYT
- | TRBV9 | ASSASQMGSGNTIY
- | TRBV6-1 | ASSENGGRTEAF
- | TRBV23-1 | ALGPYPNYGYT
- | TRBV27 | ASWTVIMSNTEAF
- | TRBV7-2 | ASSLARDVGTDTQY
TRBD1 | TRBV5-8 | ASSRPRTGFDSNEKLF